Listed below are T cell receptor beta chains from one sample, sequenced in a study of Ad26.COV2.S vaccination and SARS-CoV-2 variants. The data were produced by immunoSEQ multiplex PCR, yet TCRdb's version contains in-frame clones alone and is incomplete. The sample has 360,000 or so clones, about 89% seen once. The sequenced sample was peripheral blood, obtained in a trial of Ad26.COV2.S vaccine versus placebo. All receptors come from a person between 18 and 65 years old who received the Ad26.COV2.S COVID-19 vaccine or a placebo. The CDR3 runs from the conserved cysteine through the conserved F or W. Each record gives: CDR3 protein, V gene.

cdr3_aa: CASNLGYGQMNLTSGRASPYEQYF
v_call: TRBV11-2

cdr3_aa: CASSLEGIGNTIYF
v_call: TRBV11-2

cdr3_aa: CASRPELGQGAFF
v_call: TRBV6-5

cdr3_aa: CAYWTSGEMQETQYF
v_call: TRBV30

cdr3_aa: CASSANRGANSPLHF
v_call: TRBV5-1

cdr3_aa: CASSMLGLAGLNEQFF
v_call: TRBV19

cdr3_aa: CASSWAGQGAVDTQYF
v_call: TRBV5-6

cdr3_aa: CASSQPAGGVYEQYF
v_call: TRBV4-1

cdr3_aa: CASSPRDRNYEQYF
v_call: TRBV4-1

cdr3_aa: CASSEEVSYEQYF
v_call: TRBV6-1

cdr3_aa: CASSEGRVGNQPQHF
v_call: TRBV2

cdr3_aa: CASLRTPLSPLHF
v_call: TRBV2

cdr3_aa: CASSEAGSYNEQFF
v_call: TRBV2

cdr3_aa: CASSPIGPRDQETQYF
v_call: TRBV11-3

cdr3_aa: CSVTLTGSHEQFF
v_call: TRBV29-1

cdr3_aa: CASSEWSGSDSPLHF
v_call: TRBV2

cdr3_aa: CASSQDRGTGNNEQFF
v_call: TRBV4-3

cdr3_aa: CASIRGGFVAGELFF
v_call: TRBV28

cdr3_aa: CAISESGLAETTDTQYF
v_call: TRBV10-3

cdr3_aa: CAWSRGPGGPSGYTF
v_call: TRBV30

cdr3_aa: CATSRDRLKNEKLFF
v_call: TRBV15

cdr3_aa: CASKREGLVNTGELFF
v_call: TRBV19

cdr3_aa: CASSSGQGLLSGANVLTF
v_call: TRBV5-1

cdr3_aa: CATTQVFTDTQYF
v_call: TRBV7-9

cdr3_aa: CASSHRIENIQYF
v_call: TRBV9

cdr3_aa: CASSTPTGGPSGANVLTF
v_call: TRBV10-2

cdr3_aa: CASRGGPITDTQYF
v_call: TRBV25-1

cdr3_aa: CASSVGTGGPYEQYF
v_call: TRBV9

cdr3_aa: CASSLGLAYTDTQYF
v_call: TRBV7-2

cdr3_aa: CASSHGTSGYNEQFF
v_call: TRBV28

cdr3_aa: CASSYSLAGGEGFYEQYF
v_call: TRBV6-2/TRBV6-3

cdr3_aa: CASSRAHRGNQPQHF
v_call: TRBV4-3

cdr3_aa: CASSSTREQFF
v_call: TRBV28

cdr3_aa: CSVEGEPPSSDTEAFF
v_call: TRBV29-1

cdr3_aa: CASSRAGQMNTEAFF
v_call: TRBV5-1

cdr3_aa: CASGERGASNGAFF
v_call: TRBV12-5

cdr3_aa: CASSRPGTGAGSGANVLTF
v_call: TRBV4-2

cdr3_aa: CASSYPQRNTEAFF
v_call: TRBV6-2/TRBV6-3

cdr3_aa: CASSPAGGLLSYEQYF
v_call: TRBV27

cdr3_aa: CASSPIAGQGPGELFF
v_call: TRBV11-2

cdr3_aa: CASRGGSRAETQYF
v_call: TRBV28

cdr3_aa: CSVEGRYNEQFF
v_call: TRBV29-1

cdr3_aa: CAISPRDHEQYF
v_call: TRBV10-3

cdr3_aa: CASSTPGTFYGYTF
v_call: TRBV28

cdr3_aa: CAISEQVAGYTF
v_call: TRBV10-3

cdr3_aa: CASSADRNTGELFF
v_call: TRBV2

cdr3_aa: CASSQDTGPYEQYF
v_call: TRBV4-2

cdr3_aa: CASSVFQDNPISEQYF
v_call: TRBV6-1

cdr3_aa: CGSGNTGELFF
v_call: TRBV3-1/TRBV3-2

cdr3_aa: CASSLVLPQQETQYF
v_call: TRBV5-6

cdr3_aa: CASSPSGGRSTDTQYF
v_call: TRBV11-3

cdr3_aa: CASSDRQRVSYEQYF
v_call: TRBV6-1

cdr3_aa: CASSVTGGTEAFF
v_call: TRBV6-2/TRBV6-3

cdr3_aa: CASSPLAGASDTQYF
v_call: TRBV6-4

cdr3_aa: CAWRGGGYSEQYF
v_call: TRBV30

cdr3_aa: CASSQVHRGAYEQYF
v_call: TRBV4-1

cdr3_aa: CASSIDRTTQKVYGYTF
v_call: TRBV5-6

cdr3_aa: CAWSPGLSKIAKNIQYF
v_call: TRBV30

cdr3_aa: CASSDRRRWGNYGYTF
v_call: TRBV6-1

cdr3_aa: CASSQVSGRDTQYF
v_call: TRBV4-1